The clone carrying this T cell receptor (beta chain) was found many times. Its antigen is unidentified. This sample stems from a study of T cells in Graves' hyperthyroidism and ophthalmopathy. CDR3 length equals 14 residues. CDR1 is SGHAT and CDR2 is FQNNGV in the germline V gene. The V and J ends lost 6 bases and 3 bases, in that order; junction bases with no gene match: 8. Uncontrolled infection, other autoimmune disease, pregnancy or lactation barred patients from enrollment. Study-level points and caveats: Using 13 V-J features, a model discriminated ophthalmopathy from stable hyperthyroidism. Blood also contained most expanded thyroid clonotypes above 0.001.

Amplified TCR beta CDR3 regions came from RNA transcripts. RT-PCR in the first round (using the HTBI primer set) targeted the TCR CDR3. TCRdb itself ran the multiplex PCR reads through MiXCR, one entry per CDR3 protein. The data contain under 250,000 distinct CDR3 sequences, about 17% of them seen just once; the ten biggest clones take up roughly 55%. The specimen was blood. This receptor was obtained from a woman in her forties or fifties with Graves' hyperthyroidism. The chain uses TRBV11-2 and TRBJ2-7; TRBD1 matches 7 bases. CDR3 residues: CASSMSTGRYEQYF. CDR3 DNA sequence: TGTGCCAGCAGTATGTCGACAGGGCGCTACGAGCAGTACTTC.